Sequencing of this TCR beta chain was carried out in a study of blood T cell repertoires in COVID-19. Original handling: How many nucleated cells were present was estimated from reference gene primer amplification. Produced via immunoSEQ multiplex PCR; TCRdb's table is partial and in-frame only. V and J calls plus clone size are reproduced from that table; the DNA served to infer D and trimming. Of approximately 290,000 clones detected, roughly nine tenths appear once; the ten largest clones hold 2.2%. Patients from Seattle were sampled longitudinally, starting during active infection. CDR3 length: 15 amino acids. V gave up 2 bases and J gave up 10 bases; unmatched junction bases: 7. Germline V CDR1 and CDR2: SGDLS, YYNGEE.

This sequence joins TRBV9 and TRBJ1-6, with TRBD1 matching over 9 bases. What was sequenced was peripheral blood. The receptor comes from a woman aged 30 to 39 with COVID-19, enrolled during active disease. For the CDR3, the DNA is TGTGCCAGCAGCGTGGAGGACAGGGGAGGATCACCCCTCCACTTT. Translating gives CASSVEDRGGSPLHF.